This T cell receptor (beta chain) was retrieved from a study of blood T cell repertoires in COVID-19. Study details: PBMCs, B-cell-depleted T cells, or T cells provided the cDNA or gDNA that made up the material.

Profiling relied on immunoSEQ multiplex PCR, and the TCRdb table lists in-frame clones only, not all of them. The sample yields some 150,000 clones, less than 90% seen once. This CDR3 comprises 14 residues. V was trimmed by 2 bases and J by 4 bases, leaving 11 bases between them. Germline values: CDR1 SGHTA, CDR2 FQGTGA. Seattle patients were enrolled while actively infected and followed longitudinally. Sample: peripheral blood. The V call is TRBV7-3, the J call TRBJ1-2, with D maybe TRBD1 (5 bases). This TCR was recovered from a woman aged 70-85 years with COVID-19, enrolled during active disease. CDR3 protein: CASSLQGQGYGYTF. The CDR3 nucleotides are TGTGCCAGCAGCTTACAGGGCCAGGGCTATGGCTACACCTTC.